The TCR beta chain under discussion was sequenced for a study of lymphopenia after photon versus proton radiotherapy. Using immunoSEQ multiplex PCR, the repertoire was profiled, and TCRdb retains in-frame clones only, with some absent. The sample lists more than 70,000 clones, approximately 82% seen once, with approximately 1.4% in the top ten. With respect to this clone: Antigen specificity is unknown.

Whole-study results and caveats: In patients who died, overall survival fell as post-nadir TCR diversity dropped more. Photon-treated patients lost naive T cells and TCR diversity; proton-treated stayed stable.

This CDR3 region has 18 residues. J gave up 0 bases and V 3 bases, and 12 bases lay outside the gene matches. CDR1 is MDHEN and CDR2 is SYDVKM in the germline V gene. The gene calls are TRBV28 and TRBJ2-3; 7 nucleotides match TRBD1. This receptor was identified in a man between 60 and 75 years old with pancreatic cancer. Sequenced material: peripheral blood, taken from a patient treated with proton-based radiotherapy. The CDR3 here is CASSFGQVPRLSTDTQYF. CDR3 coding DNA: TGTGCCAGCAGTTTCGGACAGGTCCCAAGACTGAGCACAGATACGCAGTATTTT.